This T cell receptor (beta chain) emerged from a study of vaccination and CD4 T cells after COVID-19. Once obtained from cultured CD4+ T cells, the DNA was sequenced using the Oncomine TCR Beta short-read assay. TCRdb re-derived calls from the PCR reads in MiXCR, one entry per CDR3 protein. The sample includes about 15,000 distinct CDR3 sequences, about 60% of them seen just once. The CDR3 is made up of 15 amino acids. Germline V gene sequence: CDR1 SGHTA, CDR2 FQGTGA. Trimming removed 5 bases from V and 4 bases from J; junction bases left unmatched: 4. Treatment denoted: roughly 10-day PBMC culture with coronavirus spike peptide pools or control peptides (ViraFEST assay). Points on this clonotype: Its antigen is unidentified.

Sequenced input: CD4+ T cells from blood, cultured in vitro. This TCR derives from a human donor who had recovered from COVID-19. This chain joins TRBV7-3 and TRBJ2-2, with 10 bases fitting TRBD2. For the CDR3, the DNA is TGTGCCAGCAGCACCTCTAGCGGGAGCACCGGGGAGCTGTTTTTT. Protein product: CASSTSSGSTGELFF.